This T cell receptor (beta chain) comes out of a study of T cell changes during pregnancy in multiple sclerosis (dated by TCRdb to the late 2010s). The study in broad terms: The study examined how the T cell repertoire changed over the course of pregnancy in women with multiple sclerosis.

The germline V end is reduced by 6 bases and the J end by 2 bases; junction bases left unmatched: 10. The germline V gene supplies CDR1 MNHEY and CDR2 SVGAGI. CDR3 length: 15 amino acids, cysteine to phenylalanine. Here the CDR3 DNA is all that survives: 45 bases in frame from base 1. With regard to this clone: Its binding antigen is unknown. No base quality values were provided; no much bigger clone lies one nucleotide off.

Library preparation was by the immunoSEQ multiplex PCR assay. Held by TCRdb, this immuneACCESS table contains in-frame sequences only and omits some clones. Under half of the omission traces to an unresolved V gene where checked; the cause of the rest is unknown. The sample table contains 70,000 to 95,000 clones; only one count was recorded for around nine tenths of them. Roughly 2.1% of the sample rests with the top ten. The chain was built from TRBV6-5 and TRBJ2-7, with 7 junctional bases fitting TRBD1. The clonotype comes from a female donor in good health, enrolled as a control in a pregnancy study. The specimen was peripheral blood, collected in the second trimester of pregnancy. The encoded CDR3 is CASRKTGEVTYEQYF. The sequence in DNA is TGTGCCAGCAGGAAAACAGGGGAAGTCACCTACGAGCAGTACTTC.